These T cell receptor beta chains were read from a single sample in a study of cytomegalovirus exposure and HLA in healthy donors. Generated by immunoSEQ multiplex PCR, the TCRdb table keeps only in-frame clones and is missing some. The listing contains roughly 120,000 clones. Material: PBMCs. These receptors were collected from a man younger than 30 in good health and CMV-seronegative. The CDR3 runs from the conserved cysteine through the conserved F or W. D genes are given only for firm matches.

length: 14
J: TRBJ1-5
D: TRBD1
V: TRBV9
CDR3: CASSRGQGRQPQHF
DNA: TGTGCCAGCAGCCGAGGACAGGGGCGTCAGCCCCAGCATTTT

length: 15
J: TRBJ1-1
D: .
V: TRBV9
CDR3: CASSVDDSMNTEAFF
DNA: TGTGCCAGCAGCGTAGACGACAGCATGAACACTGAAGCTTTCTTT

length: 13
J: TRBJ2-7
D: TRBD1
V: TRBV29-1
CDR3: CSARTGMTYEQYF
DNA: TGCAGCGCCCGGACAGGCATGACCTACGAGCAGTACTTC

length: 15
J: TRBJ2-5
D: TRBD1
V: TRBV18
CDR3: CASSPGTGGLQTQYF
DNA: TGTGCCAGCTCACCAGGGACAGGGGGCCTGCAGACCCAGTACTTC

length: 13
J: TRBJ2-7
D: .
V: TRBV11-3
CDR3: CASSNNAGYEQYF
DNA: TGTGCCAGCAGCAACAACGCGGGGTACGAGCAGTACTTC

length: 13
J: TRBJ2-3
D: TRBD1
V: TRBV25-1
CDR3: CASSLTGTDTQYF
DNA: TGTGCCAGCAGTCTGACAGGGACAGATACGCAGTATTTT

length: 16
J: TRBJ2-5
D: TRBD2
V: TRBV9
CDR3: CASSVGTSGVGETQYF
DNA: TGTGCCAGCAGCGTAGGAACTAGCGGGGTTGGAGAGACCCAGTACTTC

length: 14
J: TRBJ2-5
D: TRBD1
V: TRBV5-1
CDR3: CASSSGTGQETQYF
DNA: TGCGCCAGCAGCTCAGGGACAGGGCAAGAGACCCAGTACTTC

length: 14
J: TRBJ2-1
D: TRBD1
V: TRBV13
CDR3: CASSSQGAGDEQFF
DNA: TGTGCCAGCAGCTCACAGGGGGCCGGTGATGAGCAGTTCTTC

length: 16
J: TRBJ2-6
D: .
V: TRBV9
CDR3: CASSVSWGPGANVLTF
DNA: TGTGCCAGCAGCGTATCTTGGGGGCCAGGGGCCAACGTCCTGACTTTC

length: 15
J: TRBJ1-5
D: .
V: TRBV27
CDR3: CASSLWGRGNQPQHF
DNA: TGTGCCAGCAGTTTATGGGGGCGAGGCAATCAGCCCCAGCATTTT

length: 14
J: TRBJ2-7
D: .
V: TRBV2
CDR3: CASSGGADSYEQYF
DNA: TGTGCCAGCAGTGGAGGTGCAGATTCCTACGAGCAGTACTTC

length: 14
J: TRBJ2-2
D: .
V: TRBV19
CDR3: CASSGQKNTGELFF
DNA: TGTGCCAGTAGTGGACAGAAGAACACCGGGGAGCTGTTTTTT

length: 13
J: TRBJ1-2
D: .
V: TRBV25-1
CDR3: CASSGRTLDGYTF
DNA: TGTGCCAGCAGTGGACGGACACTGGATGGCTACACCTTC

length: 16
J: TRBJ2-1
D: TRBD2
V: TRBV11-2
CDR3: CASSLGLLAGLGEQFF
DNA: TGTGCCAGCAGCTTAGGTTTGCTAGCGGGATTGGGTGAGCAGTTCTTC

length: 18
J: TRBJ2-5
D: TRBD1
V: TRBV7-9
CDR3: CASSPLNHGTGPEETQYF
DNA: TGTGCCAGCAGCCCACTAAATCACGGGACAGGGCCAGAAGAGACCCAGTACTTC

length: 12
J: TRBJ1-6
D: .
V: TRBV5-6
CDR3: CASSYSYSPLHF
DNA: TGTGCCAGCAGTTACAGCTATTCACCCCTCCACTTT

length: 15
J: TRBJ1-4
D: TRBD1
V: TRBV7-2
CDR3: CASSISDRGREKLFF
DNA: TGTGCCAGCAGCATTTCGGACAGGGGGCGGGAAAAACTGTTTTTT

length: 19
J: TRBJ2-7
D: TRBD2
V: TRBV30
CDR3: CAWSVPLGTSGGVIYEQYF
DNA: TGTGCCTGGAGTGTACCATTGGGGACTAGCGGGGGGGTGATTTACGAGCAGTACTTC

length: 13
J: TRBJ1-1
D: .
V: TRBV10-1
CDR3: CATQRGGGTEAFF
DNA: TGCGCCACCCAAAGAGGGGGTGGCACTGAAGCTTTCTTT

length: 15
J: TRBJ2-7
D: TRBD2
V: TRBV9
CDR3: CASSVGTGRVYEQYF
DNA: TGTGCCAGCAGCGTAGGGACGGGGAGGGTCTACGAGCAGTACTTC

length: 17
J: TRBJ2-2
D: TRBD2
V: TRBV7-2
CDR3: CASSFPGLAGNTGELFF
DNA: TGTGCCAGCAGCTTCCCGGGACTAGCGGGGAACACCGGGGAGCTGTTTTTT

length: 15
J: TRBJ1-2
D: TRBD1
V: TRBV10-3
CDR3: CAISEGMGQTYGYTF
DNA: TGTGCCATCAGTGAAGGTATGGGACAGACCTATGGCTACACCTTC

length: 15
J: TRBJ2-5
D: .
V: TRBV7-7
CDR3: CASSLVEGPEETQYF
DNA: TGTGCTAGCAGCTTAGTCGAGGGCCCGGAGGAGACCCAGTACTTC

length: 16
J: TRBJ1-1
D: .
V: TRBV4-1
CDR3: CASSQEREGPDTEAFF
DNA: TGCGCCAGCAGCCAAGAGAGGGAGGGGCCGGACACTGAAGCTTTCTTT

length: 16
J: TRBJ2-5
D: TRBD2
V: TRBV5-4
CDR3: CASSLSGTGSQETQYF
DNA: TGTGCCAGCAGCTTAAGCGGGACGGGATCCCAAGAGACCCAGTACTTC

length: 16
J: TRBJ1-5
D: .
V: TRBV19
CDR3: CASSIFETAQGQPQHF
DNA: TGTGCCAGTAGTATTTTCGAGACAGCCCAGGGACAGCCCCAGCATTTT

length: 14
J: TRBJ1-2
D: TRBD1
V: TRBV14
CDR3: CASSQDARGEGYTF
DNA: TGTGCCAGCAGCCAAGATGCCAGGGGGGAAGGCTACACCTTC

length: 14
J: TRBJ1-1
D: .
V: TRBV7-8
CDR3: CASSFRVVNTEAFF
DNA: TGTGCCAGCAGCTTCAGGGTGGTGAACACTGAAGCTTTCTTT

length: 14
J: TRBJ2-1
D: .
V: TRBV5-1
CDR3: CASSSQGLGNEQFF
DNA: TGCGCCAGCAGCTCGCAGGGACTTGGCAATGAGCAGTTCTTC

length: 16
J: TRBJ1-4
D: .
V: TRBV18
CDR3: CASSPPQGGGREKLFF
DNA: TGTGCCAGCTCACCACCACAGGGAGGGGGGCGTGAAAAACTGTTTTTT

length: 16
J: TRBJ2-2
D: TRBD2
V: TRBV5-4
CDR3: CASSDGTSGRLGELFF
DNA: TGTGCCAGCAGCGACGGGACTAGCGGGAGACTCGGGGAGCTGTTTTTT

length: 15
J: TRBJ2-7
D: .
V: TRBV15
CDR3: CATSREQVSTYEQYF
DNA: TGTGCCACCAGCAGAGAACAGGTTTCGACCTACGAGCAGTACTTC

length: 15
J: TRBJ1-5
D: .
V: TRBV5-1
CDR3: CASSLGLTGVEPQHF
DNA: TGCGCCAGCAGCTTGGGGTTGACGGGGGTGGAGCCCCAGCATTTT

length: 11
J: TRBJ1-5
D: .
V: TRBV20-1
CDR3: CSATGDQPQHF
DNA: TGCAGTGCTACAGGGGATCAGCCCCAGCATTTT

length: 12
J: TRBJ1-6
D: .
V: TRBV5-6
CDR3: CASSYSYSPLHF
DNA: TGCGCCAGCAGTTACAGCTATTCACCCCTCCACTTT

length: 15
J: TRBJ1-1
D: .
V: TRBV18
CDR3: CASSPWTDMNTEAFF
DNA: TGTGCCAGCTCACCGTGGACAGATATGAACACTGAAGCTTTCTTT

length: 15
J: TRBJ2-1
D: TRBD2
V: TRBV6-5
CDR3: CASSPPGLVSNEQFF
DNA: TGTGCCAGCAGCCCCCCGGGACTAGTTAGTAATGAGCAGTTCTTC

length: 13
J: TRBJ1-2
D: .
V: TRBV5-4
CDR3: CASSPGTKDGYTF
DNA: TGTGCCAGCAGCCCTGGGACAAAGGATGGCTACACCTTC

length: 19
J: TRBJ1-1
D: .
V: TRBV4-1
CDR3: CASSRSTGMWRRGNTEAFF
DNA: TGCGCCAGCAGCCGGTCTACCGGCATGTGGCGGAGGGGAAACACTGAAGCTTTCTTT

length: 15
J: TRBJ2-5
D: TRBD2
V: TRBV11-2
CDR3: CASSLSGGASETQYF
DNA: TGTGCCAGCAGCCTTAGCGGGGGGGCATCGGAGACCCAGTACTTC

length: 14
J: TRBJ2-4
D: .
V: TRBV5-4
CDR3: CASSLDIAKNIQYF
DNA: TGTGCCAGCAGCTTGGATATAGCCAAAAACATTCAGTACTTC

length: 13
J: TRBJ2-3
D: .
V: TRBV7-9
CDR3: CATAQGVADTQYF
DNA: TGTGCCACCGCACAAGGGGTAGCAGATACGCAGTATTTT

length: 14
J: TRBJ2-1
D: TRBD1
V: TRBV5-1
CDR3: CASSLGQGFNEQFF
DNA: TGCGCCAGCAGCTTGGGACAGGGGTTCAATGAGCAGTTCTTC

length: 15
J: TRBJ1-1
D: .
V: TRBV19
CDR3: CASSTLLDSDTEAFF
DNA: TGTGCCAGTAGTACCCTCCTGGACAGTGACACTGAAGCTTTCTTT